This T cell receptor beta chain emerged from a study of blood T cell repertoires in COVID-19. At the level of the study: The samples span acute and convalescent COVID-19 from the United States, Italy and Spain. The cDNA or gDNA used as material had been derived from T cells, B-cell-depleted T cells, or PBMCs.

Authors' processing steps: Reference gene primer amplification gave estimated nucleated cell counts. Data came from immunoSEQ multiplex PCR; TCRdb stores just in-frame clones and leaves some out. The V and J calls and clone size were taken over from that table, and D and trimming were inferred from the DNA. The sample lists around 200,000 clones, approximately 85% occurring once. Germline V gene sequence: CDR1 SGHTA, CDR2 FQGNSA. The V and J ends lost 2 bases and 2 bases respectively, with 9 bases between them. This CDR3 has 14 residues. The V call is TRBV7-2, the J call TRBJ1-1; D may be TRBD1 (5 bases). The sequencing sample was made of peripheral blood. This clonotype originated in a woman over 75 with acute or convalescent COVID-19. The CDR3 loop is CASSLRQPNTEAFF. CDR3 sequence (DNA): TGTGCCAGCAGCTTAAGACAGCCAAACACTGAAGCTTTCTTT.